This TCR beta chain was documented in a study of control samples from healthy donors and cancer patients. Generated by immunoSEQ multiplex PCR, the TCRdb table keeps only in-frame clones and is missing some. The sample lists tens of thousands of clones, 70% to 90% occurring once. The CDR3 sequence is 12 residues long. Germline loops: CDR1 LGHDT, CDR2 YNNKEL (reference sequence). V was cut by 6 bases and J by 8 bases, with 13 bases left in between. V and J are TRBV3-1 (or the pseudogene TRBV3-2) and TRBJ1-2, with D perhaps TRBD1 (6 bases). This clonotype originated in a woman aged 50 to 60 with colorectal cancer. Material: PBMCs. The CDR3 sequence: CASSFTGFGYTF. CDR3 coding DNA: TGTGCCAGCAGTTTTACAGGGTTCGGCTACACCTTC.